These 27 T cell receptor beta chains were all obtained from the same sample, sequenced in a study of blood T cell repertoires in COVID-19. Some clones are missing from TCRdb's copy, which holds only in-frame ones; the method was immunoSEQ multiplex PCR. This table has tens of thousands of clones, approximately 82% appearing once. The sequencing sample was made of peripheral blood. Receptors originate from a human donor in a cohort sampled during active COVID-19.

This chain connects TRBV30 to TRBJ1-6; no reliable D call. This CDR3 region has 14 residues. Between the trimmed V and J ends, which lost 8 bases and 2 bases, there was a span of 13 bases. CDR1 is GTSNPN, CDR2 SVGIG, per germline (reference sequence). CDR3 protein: CALTKGTYNSPLHF. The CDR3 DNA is TGTGCCCTGACTAAGGGAACCTATAATTCACCCCTCCACTTT.

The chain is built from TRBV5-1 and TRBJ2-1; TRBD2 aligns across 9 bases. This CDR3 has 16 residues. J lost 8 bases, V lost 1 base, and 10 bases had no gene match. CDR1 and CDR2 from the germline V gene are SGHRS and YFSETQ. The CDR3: CASSLRSGLAFDEQFF. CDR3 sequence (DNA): TGCGCCAGCAGCTTGAGGTCCGGACTAGCGTTCGATGAGCAGTTCTTC.

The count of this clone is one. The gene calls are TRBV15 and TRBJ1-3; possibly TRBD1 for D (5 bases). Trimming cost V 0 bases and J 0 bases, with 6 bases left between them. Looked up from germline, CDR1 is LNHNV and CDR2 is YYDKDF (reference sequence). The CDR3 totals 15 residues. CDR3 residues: CATSREGLSGNTIYF. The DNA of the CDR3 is TGTGCCACCAGCAGAGAGGGGCTCTCTGGAAACACCATATATTTT.

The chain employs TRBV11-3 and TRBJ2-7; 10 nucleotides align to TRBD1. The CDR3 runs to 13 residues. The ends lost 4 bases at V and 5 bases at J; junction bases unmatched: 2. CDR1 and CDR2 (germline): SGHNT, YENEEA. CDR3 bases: TGTGCCAGCAGCTCCGGACAGGGGGACGAGCAGTACTTC. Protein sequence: CASSSGQGDEQYF.

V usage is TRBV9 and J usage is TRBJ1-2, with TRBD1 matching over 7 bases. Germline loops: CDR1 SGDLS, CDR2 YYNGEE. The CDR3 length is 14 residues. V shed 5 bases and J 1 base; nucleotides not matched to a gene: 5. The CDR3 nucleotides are TGTGCCAGCAGGGGGGACAGCTATAACTATGGCTACACCTTC. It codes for CASRGDSYNYGYTF.

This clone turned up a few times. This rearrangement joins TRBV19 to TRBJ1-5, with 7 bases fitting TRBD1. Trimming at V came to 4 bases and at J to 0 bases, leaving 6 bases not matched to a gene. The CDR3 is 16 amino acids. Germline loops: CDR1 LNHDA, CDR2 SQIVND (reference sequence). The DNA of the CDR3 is TGTGCCAGTAGTACGGGACAGCCCTATAGCAATCAGCCCCAGCATTTT. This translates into CASSTGQPYSNQPQHF. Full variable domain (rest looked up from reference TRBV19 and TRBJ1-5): DGGITQSPKYLFRKEGQNVTLSCEQNLNHDAMYWYRQDPGQGLRLIYYSQIVNDFQKGDIAEGYSVSREKKESFPLTVTSAQKNPTAFYLCASSTGQPYSNQPQHFGDGTRLSIL.

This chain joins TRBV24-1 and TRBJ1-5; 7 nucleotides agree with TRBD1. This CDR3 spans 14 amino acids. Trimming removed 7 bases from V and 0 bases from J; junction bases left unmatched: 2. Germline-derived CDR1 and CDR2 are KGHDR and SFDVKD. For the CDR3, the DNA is TGTGCCACCAGCAGGACAGGTAGCAATCAGCCCCAGCATTTT. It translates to CATSRTGSNQPQHF.

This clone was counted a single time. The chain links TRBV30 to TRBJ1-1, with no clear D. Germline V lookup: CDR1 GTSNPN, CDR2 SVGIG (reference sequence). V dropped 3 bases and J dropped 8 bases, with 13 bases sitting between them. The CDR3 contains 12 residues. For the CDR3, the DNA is TGTGCCTGGAGGGCTGGACGGGGAGAAGCTTTCTTT. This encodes CAWRAGRGEAFF.

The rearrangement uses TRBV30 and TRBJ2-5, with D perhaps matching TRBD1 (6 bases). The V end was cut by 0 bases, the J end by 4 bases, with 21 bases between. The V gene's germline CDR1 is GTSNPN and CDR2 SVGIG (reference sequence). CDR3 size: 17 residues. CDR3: CAWSVQGTPRALETQYF. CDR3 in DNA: TGTGCCTGGAGTGTACAGGGCACCCCCAGGGCTTTAGAGACCCAGTACTTC.

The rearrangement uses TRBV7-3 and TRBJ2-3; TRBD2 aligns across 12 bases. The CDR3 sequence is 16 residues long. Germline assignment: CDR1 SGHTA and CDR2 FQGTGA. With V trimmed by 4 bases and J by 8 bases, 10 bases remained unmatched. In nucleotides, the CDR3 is TGTGCCAGCAGCTCTAGGACTAGCGGGGTATTAGCTACGCAGTATTTT. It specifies CASSSRTSGVLATQYF.

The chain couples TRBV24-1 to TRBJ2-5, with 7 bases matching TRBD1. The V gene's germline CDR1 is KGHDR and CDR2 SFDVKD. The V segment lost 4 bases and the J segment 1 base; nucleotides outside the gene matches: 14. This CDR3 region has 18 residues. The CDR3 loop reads CATSDRSSLRGLQETQYF. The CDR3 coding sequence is TGTGCCACCAGTGACCGGAGCTCCCTTAGGGGGCTCCAAGAGACCCAGTACTTC.

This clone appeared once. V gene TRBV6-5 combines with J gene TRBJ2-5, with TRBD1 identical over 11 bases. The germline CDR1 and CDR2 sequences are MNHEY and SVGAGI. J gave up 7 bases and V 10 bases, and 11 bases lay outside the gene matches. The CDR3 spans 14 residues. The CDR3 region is CAIQWTGGLGTQYF. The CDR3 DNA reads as TGTGCCATCCAGTGGACAGGGGGCTTAGGGACCCAGTACTTC.

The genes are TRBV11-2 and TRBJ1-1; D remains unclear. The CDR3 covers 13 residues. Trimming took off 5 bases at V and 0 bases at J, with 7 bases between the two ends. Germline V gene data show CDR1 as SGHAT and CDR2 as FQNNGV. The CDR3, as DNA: TGTGCCAGCAGCCCCCACATGAACACTGAAGCTTTCTTT. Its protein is CASSPHMNTEAFF. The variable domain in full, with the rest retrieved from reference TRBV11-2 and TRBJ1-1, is EAGVAQSPRYKIIEKRQSVAFWCNPISGHATLYWYQQILGQGPKLLIQFQNNGVVDDSQLPKDRFSAERLKGVDSTLKIQPAKLEDSAVYLCASSPHMNTEAFFGQGTRLTVV.

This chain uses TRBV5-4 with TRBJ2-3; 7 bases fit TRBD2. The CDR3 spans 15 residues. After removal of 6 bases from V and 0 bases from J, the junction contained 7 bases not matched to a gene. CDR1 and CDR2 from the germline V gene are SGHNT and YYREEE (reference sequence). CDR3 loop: CASTQASGSTDTQYF. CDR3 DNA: TGTGCCAGCACTCAAGCTAGCGGAAGCACAGATACGCAGTATTTT.

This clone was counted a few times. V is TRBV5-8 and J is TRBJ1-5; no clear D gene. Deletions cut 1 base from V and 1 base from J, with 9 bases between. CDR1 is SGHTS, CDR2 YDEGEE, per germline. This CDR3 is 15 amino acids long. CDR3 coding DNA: TGTGCCAGCAGCTTGAGAGGGTCGAGCAATCAGCCCCAGCATTTT. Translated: CASSLRGSSNQPQHF.

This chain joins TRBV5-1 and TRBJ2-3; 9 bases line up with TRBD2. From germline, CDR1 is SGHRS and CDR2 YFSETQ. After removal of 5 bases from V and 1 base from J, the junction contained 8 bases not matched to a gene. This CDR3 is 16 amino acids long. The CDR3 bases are TGCGCCAGCAGAGAAAGCGGGAGGAGTGGCACAGATACGCAGTATTTT. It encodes CASRESGRSGTDTQYF.

The CDR3 DNA is TGCGCCAGCACTCCGGACAGATCAACTGAAGCTTTCTTT. This encodes CASTPDRSTEAFF. The chain combines TRBV10-1 with TRBJ1-1, with D possibly matching TRBD1 (6 bases). Between the trimmed V and J ends, which lost 7 bases and 5 bases, there was a span of 14 bases. The CDR3 loop spans 13 amino acids. CDR1 is WNHNN and CDR2 is SYGVQD in the germline V gene (reference sequence).

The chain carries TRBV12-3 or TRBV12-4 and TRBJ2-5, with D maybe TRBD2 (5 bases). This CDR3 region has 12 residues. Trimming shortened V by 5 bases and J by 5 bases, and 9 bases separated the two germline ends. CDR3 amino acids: CASSPGWETQYF. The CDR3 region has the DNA TGTGCCAGCAGTCCGGGATGGGAGACCCAGTACTTC.

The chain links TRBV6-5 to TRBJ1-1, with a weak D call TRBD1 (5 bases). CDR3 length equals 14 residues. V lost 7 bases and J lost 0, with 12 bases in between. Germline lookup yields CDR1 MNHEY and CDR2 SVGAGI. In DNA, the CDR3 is TGTGCCAGCACCCCGACAGCAATGAACACTGAAGCTTTCTTT. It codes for CASTPTAMNTEAFF.

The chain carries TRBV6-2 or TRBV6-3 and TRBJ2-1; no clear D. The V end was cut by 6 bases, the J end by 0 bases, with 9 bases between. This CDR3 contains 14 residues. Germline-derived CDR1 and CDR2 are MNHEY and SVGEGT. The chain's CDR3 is CASSDTSSYNEQFF. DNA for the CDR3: TGTGCCAGCAGCGACACGAGCTCCTACAATGAGCAGTTCTTC.

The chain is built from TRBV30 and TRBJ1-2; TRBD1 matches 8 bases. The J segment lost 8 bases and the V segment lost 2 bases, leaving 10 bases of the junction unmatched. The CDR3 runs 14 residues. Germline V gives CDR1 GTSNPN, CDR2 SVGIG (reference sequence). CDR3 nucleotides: TGTGCCTGGAGTCTTAGACAGGGGCTCGGGGGCTACACCTTC. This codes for CAWSLRQGLGGYTF.

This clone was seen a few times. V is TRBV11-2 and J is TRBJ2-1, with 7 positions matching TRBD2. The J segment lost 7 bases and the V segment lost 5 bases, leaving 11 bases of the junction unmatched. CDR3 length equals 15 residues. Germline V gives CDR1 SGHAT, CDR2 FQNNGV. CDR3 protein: CASSRRSGNGNEQFF. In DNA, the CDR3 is TGTGCCAGCAGCCGGAGGAGCGGGAACGGGAATGAGCAGTTCTTC.

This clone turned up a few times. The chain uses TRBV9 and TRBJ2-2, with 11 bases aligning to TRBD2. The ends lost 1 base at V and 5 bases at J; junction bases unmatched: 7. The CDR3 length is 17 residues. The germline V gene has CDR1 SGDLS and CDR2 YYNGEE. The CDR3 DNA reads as TGTGCCAGCAGCGTAATGACTAGCGGGGTGGGTACCGGGGAGCTGTTTTTT. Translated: CASSVMTSGVGTGELFF.

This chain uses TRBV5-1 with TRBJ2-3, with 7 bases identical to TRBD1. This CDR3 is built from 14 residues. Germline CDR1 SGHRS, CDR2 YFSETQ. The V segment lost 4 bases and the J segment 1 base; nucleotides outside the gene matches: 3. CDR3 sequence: CASSLGQRTDTQYF. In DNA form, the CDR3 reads TGCGCCAGCAGCCTGGGACAGCGCACAGATACGCAGTATTTT.

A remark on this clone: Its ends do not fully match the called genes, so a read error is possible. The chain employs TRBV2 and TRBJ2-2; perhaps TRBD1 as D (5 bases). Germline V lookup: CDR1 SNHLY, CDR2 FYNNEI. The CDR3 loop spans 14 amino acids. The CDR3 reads CASSEDSYTGELFF. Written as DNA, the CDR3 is TGTGCCAGCAGCGAAGACAGTTACACCGGGGAGCTGTTTTTT.

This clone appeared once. The CDR3 loop is CASSRGEGGGVTGELFF. CDR3 DNA: TGCGCCAGCAGCCGCGGGGAGGGGGGGGGAGTCACCGGGGAGCTGTTTTTT. This chain joins TRBV4-1 and TRBJ2-2, with D perhaps matching TRBD2 (7 bases). V was pared by 4 bases and J by 4 bases, with 19 bases between. Germline loops: CDR1 MGHRA, CDR2 YSYEKL. CDR3 length: 17 amino acids.

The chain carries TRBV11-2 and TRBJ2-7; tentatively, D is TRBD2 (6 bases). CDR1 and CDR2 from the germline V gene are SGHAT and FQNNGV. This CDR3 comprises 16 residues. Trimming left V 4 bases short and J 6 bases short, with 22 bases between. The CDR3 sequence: CASSSGAGTGAGEQYF. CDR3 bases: TGTGCCAGCAGCTCCGGGGCGGGGACGGGTGCGGGCGAGCAGTACTTC.